This T cell receptor beta chain was identified in a study of CD8+CD57+ T cells in acquired aplastic anemia. Study as a whole: Mean DNA quantity obtained from sorted CD4+ and CD8+ cells was 2.5 to 4 ug. Study conclusions and caveats: Patients shared twenty-nine CD8+ CDR3 sequences with controls. The study found no significant CD8+ Simpson's diversity difference between patients and controls.

Germline V CDR1 and CDR2: SGHAT, FQDESV (reference sequence). CDR3 length: 16 amino acids. The ends were cut back, 5 bases at V and 0 bases at J, with 17 bases in the middle. All patients picked for sequencing had shown, by flow cytometry, an expansion of CD8+CD57+ cells. By the time of blood sampling, patients had still received no therapy. With respect to this clonotype: As yet, its antigen is unknown.

For CDR3 and TCR beta VDJ profiling, genomic DNA was the template used. TCRdb recomputed calls from the reads with MiXCR, one row per CDR3 protein. Of under 200,000 distinct CDR3 sequences listed, around half are singletons. The source material was sorted CD4+, CD8+, or CD8+CD57+ T cells (not recorded which) from PBMCs. This clonotype was obtained from a human donor with aplastic anemia. The V call is TRBV11-1, the J call TRBJ2-7; D is undetermined. In DNA, the CDR3 is TGTGCCAGCAGCGCCAGCAGCCAGGCCATCTCCTACGAGCAGTACTTC. Translating gives CASSASSQAISYEQYF.